Shown below are 15 T cell receptor beta chains from a single sample sequenced in a study of CD8 T cells in Susac syndrome. RNA, at about 0.45 to 1 ug, was reverse transcribed with random hexamers. TCRdb passed the immunoSEQ multiplex PCR reads through MiXCR, listing each CDR3 protein once. The sample lists 230,000 or so distinct CDR3 sequences; roughly 96% were seen once. Specimen: CD4+ T cells from PBMCs. The receptors here all came from a human donor with multiple sclerosis.

The genes are TRBV10-3 and TRBJ2-3; D uncertain. Germline V gene data show CDR1 as ENHRY and CDR2 as SYGVKD. The CDR3 is 14 amino acids. Trimming shortened V by 10 bases and J by 2 bases, and 16 bases separated the two germline ends. The DNA for the CDR3 is TGTGCCAGTTGCCCCCTACCCCTCACAGATACGCAGTATTTT. It encodes CASCPLPLTDTQYF.

V and J are TRBV4-1 and TRBJ2-5; D might be TRBD1 (6 bases). Trimming pared 0 bases from V and 5 bases from J, leaving 19 bases between. CDR3 length: 17 amino acids. CDR1 and CDR2 (germline): MGHRA, YSYEKL. CDR3 region: CASSQDGTTQGGETQYF. CDR3 nucleotides: TGCGCCAGCAGCCAAGATGGGACGACACAGGGCGGGGAGACCCAGTACTTC.

The sample holds a few counts of this clonotype. The J gene is TRBJ1-2, the V gene TRBV18; D unclear. Germline-derived CDR1 and CDR2 are KGHSH and LQKENI. Trimming took 0 bases from V and 2 from J, leaving 4 bases between them. The CDR3 extends over 13 amino acids. The CDR3 region is CASSPPGNYGYTF. The DNA of the CDR3 is TGTGCCAGCTCACCACCAGGGAACTATGGCTACACCTTC.

The rearrangement joins TRBV2 to TRBJ2-1; 9 bases are a match to TRBD2. Germline V lookup: CDR1 SNHLY, CDR2 FYNNEI. Trimming removed 8 bases from V and 6 bases from J; junction bases left unmatched: 8. The CDR3 length is 14 residues. The CDR3 coding sequence is TGTGCCAGCCAAAGCGGGAGGACTACCAATGAGCAGTTCTTC. Translation gives CASQSGRTTNEQFF.

The rearrangement uses TRBV30 and TRBJ2-3, with TRBD2 matching 9 bases. The CDR3 covers 11 residues. The germline V gene has CDR1 GTSNPN and CDR2 SVGIG (reference sequence). In DNA, the CDR3 is TGTGGACTAGCGGTAACAGATACGCAGTATTTT. Translating gives CGLAVTDTQYF.

The chain joins TRBV29-1 to TRBJ2-7; TRBD2 matches at 8 bases. After removal of 5 bases from V and 7 bases from J, the junction contained 4 bases not matched to a gene. The CDR3 runs to 11 residues. CDR1 and CDR2 (germline): SQVTM, ANQGSEA. The CDR3 bases are TGCAGCGTTATAGCGGGATATGAGCAGTACTTC. Encoded protein: CSVIAGYEQYF.

The table lists this clonotype with a count of one. The chain couples TRBV15 to TRBJ2-7; D may correspond to TRBD1 or TRBD2 (6 bases each). Germline V gene lookup returns CDR1 LNHNV and CDR2 YYDKDF (reference sequence). V shed 4 bases and J shed 1 base, with 14 bases lying between them. This CDR3 comprises 15 residues. CDR3 bases: TGTGCCACCAGCAAGGGACCGGGGGCGTCCTACGAGCAGTACTTC. Translating gives CATSKGPGASYEQYF.

The chain employs TRBV24-1 and TRBJ2-3; D remains unclear. The CDR3 is 13 residues long. Germline V gene lookup returns CDR1 KGHDR and CDR2 SFDVKD. The V end lost 6 bases, the J end lost 0 bases, and 6 bases lay between the germline ends. Here the CDR3 DNA reads TGTGCCACCAGTAGACGGAGCACAGATACGCAGTATTTT. Amino acid sequence: CATSRRSTDTQYF.

In DNA, the CDR3 is TGTGCCAGCCTGGGAAGTGGCAGGGACTATGGCTACACCTTC. Its translation is CASLGSGRDYGYTF. V is TRBV27 and J is TRBJ1-2; possible D gene TRBD1, 5 bases. The germline gives CDR1 MNHEY, CDR2 SMNVEV (reference sequence). This CDR3 is built from 14 residues. Trimming shortened V by 8 bases and J by 3 bases, and 16 bases separated the two germline ends.

The chain links TRBV15 to TRBJ2-6; D is unresolved. The germline V and J ends were trimmed by 9 bases and 2 bases, with 20 bases remaining between them. CDR3 length: 17 residues. Germline CDR1 and CDR2: LNHNV and YYDKDF (reference sequence). The CDR3 DNA is TGTGCCACGAAGAACGAGGAGTTGGAACCTGGGGCCAACGTCCTGACTTTC. Its protein is CATKNEELEPGANVLTF.

This clonotype was found once. The chain recombines TRBV29-1 with TRBJ2-5; D possibly corresponds to TRBD1 (6 bases). Germline CDR1 SQVTM, CDR2 ANQGSEA. There are 14 residues in the CDR3. Trimming left V 6 bases short and J 0 bases short, with 14 bases between. DNA of the CDR3: TGCAGCGTAGATCGAACAGGGTACCAAGAGACCCAGTACTTC. The encoded protein is CSVDRTGYQETQYF.

CDR3 sequence reads: CSAHPGQTYEQYF. The CDR3 DNA reads as TGCAGTGCTCATCCGGGACAAACCTACGAGCAGTACTTC. The genes are TRBV20-1 and TRBJ2-7; weak D call: TRBD1 (6 bases). Germline V gene data show CDR1 as DFQATT and CDR2 as SNEGSKA (reference sequence). V lost 5 bases and J 2 bases, leaving 13 bases between the germline ends. The CDR3 totals 13 residues.

The rearrangement links TRBV4-1 to TRBJ2-7; no reliable D call. The CDR3 spans 13 residues. Per germline, CDR1 MGHRA and CDR2 YSYEKL. The V end lost 1 base, the J end lost 3 bases, and 7 bases lay between the germline ends. In DNA form, the CDR3 reads TGCGCCAGCAGCCAAGCAAGCGACTACGAGCAGTACTTC. Encoded protein: CASSQASDYEQYF.

This clonotype was recorded only once. The chain combines TRBV27 with TRBJ2-7; D might be TRBD1 (6 bases). Germline-derived CDR1 and CDR2 are MNHEY and SMNVEV (reference sequence). CDR3 length: 13 residues. The V end was cut by 5 bases, the J end by 3 bases, with 11 bases between. The CDR3 DNA follows: TGTGCCAGCAGTCGACAGGCCGGCTACGAGCAGTACTTC. This gives the protein CASSRQAGYEQYF.

The gene calls are TRBV14 and TRBJ2-5; no firm D call. The CDR3 sequence is 13 residues long. Looked up from germline, CDR1 is SGHDN and CDR2 is FVKESK. Trimming shortened V by 5 bases and J by 5 bases, and 12 bases separated the two germline ends. The CDR3 DNA reads TGTGCCAGCAGCTCCCGGATGGGGGAGACCCAGTACTTC. Translated, it gives CASSSRMGETQYF.